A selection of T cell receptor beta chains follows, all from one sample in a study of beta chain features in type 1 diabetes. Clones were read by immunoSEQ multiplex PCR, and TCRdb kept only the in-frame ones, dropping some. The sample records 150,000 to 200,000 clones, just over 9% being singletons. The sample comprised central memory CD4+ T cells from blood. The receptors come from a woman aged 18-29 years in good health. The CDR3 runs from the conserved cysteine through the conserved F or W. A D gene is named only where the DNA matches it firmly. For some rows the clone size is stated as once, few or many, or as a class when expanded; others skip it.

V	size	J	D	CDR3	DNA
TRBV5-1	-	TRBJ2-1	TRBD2	CASSLAWLAGYSEQFF	TGCGCCAGCAGCTTGGCGTGGCTAGCGGGGTACAGTGAGCAGTTCTTC
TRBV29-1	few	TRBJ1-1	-	CSVQRGTNTEAFF	TGCAGCGTTCAACGGGGGACGAACACTGAAGCTTTCTTT
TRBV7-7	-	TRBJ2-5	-	CASSAGGTSKETQYF	TGTGCTAGCAGCGCAGGCGGGACGTCCAAGGAGACCCAGTACTTC
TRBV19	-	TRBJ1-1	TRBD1	CASVTGGWSRTEAFF	TGTGCCAGTGTTACAGGGGGTTGGAGCAGGACTGAAGCTTTCTTT
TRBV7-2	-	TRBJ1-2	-	CASSLGALSSYGYTF	TGTGCCAGCAGCTTGGGCGCGCTCTCCTCCTATGGCTACACCTTC
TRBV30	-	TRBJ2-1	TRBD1	CAWSRRDSYNEQFF	TGTGCCTGGAGCAGAAGGGACAGTTACAATGAGCAGTTCTTC
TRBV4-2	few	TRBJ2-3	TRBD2	CASSPRAGNTDTQYF	TGTGCCAGCAGCCCAAGAGCGGGGAACACAGATACGCAGTATTTT
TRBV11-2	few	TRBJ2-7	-	CASTQGGPPYEQYF	TGTGCCAGCACCCAGGGGGGTCCACCCTACGAGCAGTACTTC
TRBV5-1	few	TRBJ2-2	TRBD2	CASRNSGDTGELFF	TGCGCCAGCAGAAATAGCGGGGACACCGGGGAGCTGTTTTTT
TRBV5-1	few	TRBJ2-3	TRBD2	CASSSSSGGGTDTQYF	TGCGCCAGCAGCTCTAGTAGCGGGGGTGGCACAGATACGCAGTATTTT
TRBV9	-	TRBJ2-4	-	CASSGSPYLAKNIQYF	TGTGCCAGCAGCGGTAGCCCTTACCTAGCCAAAAACATTCAGTACTTC
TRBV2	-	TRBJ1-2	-	CASNPGGYGYTF	TGTGCCAGCAATCCAGGAGGCTATGGCTACACCTTC
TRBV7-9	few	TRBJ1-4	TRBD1	CASSAGTGVEKLFF	TGTGCCAGCAGCGCCGGGACAGGGGTTGAAAAACTGTTTTTT
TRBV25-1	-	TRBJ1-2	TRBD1	CASSQTGTGEGYTF	TGTGCCAGCAGCCAGACAGGGACAGGGGAAGGCTACACCTTC
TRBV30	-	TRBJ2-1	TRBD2	CAWREGLAGGNEQFF	TGTGCCTGGAGAGAAGGGCTAGCGGGAGGGAATGAGCAGTTCTTC
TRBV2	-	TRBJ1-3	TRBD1	CASRGTAGNTIYF	TGTGCCAGCAGGGGGACAGCTGGAAACACCATATATTTT
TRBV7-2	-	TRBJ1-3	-	CASSSLGNTIYF	TGTGCCAGCAGCTCCCTTGGAAACACCATATATTTT
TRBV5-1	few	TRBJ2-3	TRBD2	CASTGSGGQDTQYF	TGCGCCAGCACTGGAAGCGGGGGGCAAGATACGCAGTATTTT
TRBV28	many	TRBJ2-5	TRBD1	CASSSGGGETQYF	TGTGCCAGCAGTTCAGGGGGCGGAGAGACCCAGTACTTC
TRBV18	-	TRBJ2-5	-	CASSRERETQYF	TGTGCCAGCTCCCGGGAGAGAGAGACCCAGTACTTC
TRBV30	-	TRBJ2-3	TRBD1	CAWSPRDRGFADTQYF	TGTGCCTGGAGTCCCCGGGACAGGGGTTTCGCAGATACGCAGTATTTT
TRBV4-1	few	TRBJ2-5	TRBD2	CASSLRTSAETQYF	TGCGCCAGCAGCCTGAGGACTAGCGCAGAGACCCAGTACTTC
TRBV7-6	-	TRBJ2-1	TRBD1	CASSSPGTGDYNEQFF	TGTGCCAGCAGCTCACCCGGGACAGGGGACTACAATGAGCAGTTCTTC
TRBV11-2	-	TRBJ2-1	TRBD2	CASSRLASGRANEQFF	TGTGCCAGCAGCCGCCTCGCTAGCGGGAGGGCCAATGAGCAGTTCTTC
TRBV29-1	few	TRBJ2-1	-	CSADEQFF	TGCAGCGCGGATGAGCAGTTCTTC
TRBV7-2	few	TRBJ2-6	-	CASSGQMANVLTF	TGTGCCAGCAGCGGGCAAATGGCCAACGTCCTGACTTTC
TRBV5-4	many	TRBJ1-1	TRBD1	CASSLGGTGGTEAFF	TGTGCCAGCAGCTTGGGAGGGACAGGGGGCACTGAAGCTTTCTTT
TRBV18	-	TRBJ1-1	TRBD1	CASSPRGTGGVNTEAFF	TGTGCCAGCTCCCCCCGGGGGACAGGGGGCGTGAACACTGAAGCTTTCTTT
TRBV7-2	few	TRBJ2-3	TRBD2	CASSASGGVQANTQYF	TGTGCCAGCAGCGCTAGCGGGGGGGTCCAGGCGAATACGCAGTATTTT
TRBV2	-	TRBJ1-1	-	CASSAAGATEAFF	TGTGCCAGCAGTGCGGCAGGGGCCACTGAAGCTTTCTTT
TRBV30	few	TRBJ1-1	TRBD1	CAWRPLTGREAFF	TGTGCCTGGAGGCCCCTGACAGGGCGAGAGGCTTTCTTT
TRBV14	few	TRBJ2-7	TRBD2	CASRTLAGFYEQYF	TGTGCCAGCAGAACGCTAGCGGGATTCTACGAGCAGTACTTC
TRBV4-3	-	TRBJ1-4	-	CASSQERSREKLFF	TGCGCCAGCAGCCAAGAACGGTCGAGGGAAAAACTGTTTTTT
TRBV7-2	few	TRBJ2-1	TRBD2	CASSLRLAEGEQFF	TGTGCCAGCAGCCTTAGACTAGCGGAAGGCGAGCAGTTCTTC
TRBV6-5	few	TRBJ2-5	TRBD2	CASSQTTSGAETQYF	TGTGCCAGCAGTCAAACGACTAGCGGGGCGGAGACCCAGTACTTC
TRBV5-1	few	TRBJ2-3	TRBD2	CASSLAQAGSTDTQYF	TGCGCCAGCAGCTTGGCCCAAGCGGGGAGCACAGATACGCAGTATTTT
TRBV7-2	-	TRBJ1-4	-	CASASRAAGKKLFF	TGTGCCAGCGCCTCCAGGGCTGCTGGGAAAAAACTGTTTTTT
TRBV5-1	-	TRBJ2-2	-	CASSFGVELFF	TGCGCCAGCAGCTTCGGAGTGGAGCTGTTTTTT
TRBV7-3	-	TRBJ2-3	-	CASSKKGGDTQYF	TGTGCCAGCAGCAAAAAAGGGGGAGATACGCAGTATTTT
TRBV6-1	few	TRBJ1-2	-	CASSEAAGAYGYTF	TGTGCCAGCAGTGAAGCGGCAGGCGCCTATGGCTACACCTTC
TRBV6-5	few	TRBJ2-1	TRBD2	CASRAGTTTSDEQFF	TGTGCCAGCAGGGCAGGGACTACGACATCCGATGAGCAGTTCTTC
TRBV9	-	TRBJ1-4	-	CASSALDTTGKLFF	TGTGCCAGCAGCGCTCTAGATACTACCGGAAAACTGTTTTTT
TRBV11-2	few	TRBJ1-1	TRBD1	CASSRTGGPRTEAFF	TGTGCCAGCAGCCGGACAGGGGGCCCTCGCACTGAAGCTTTCTTT
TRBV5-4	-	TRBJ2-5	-	CASSLTGTLQETQYF	TGTGCCAGCAGCTTGACAGGAACCTTACAAGAGACCCAGTACTTC
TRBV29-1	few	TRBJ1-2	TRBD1	CSVDGTGGGGYTF	TGCAGCGTGGACGGGACAGGGGGCGGAGGCTACACCTTC
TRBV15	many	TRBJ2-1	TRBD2	CATSSPGRRENEQFF	TGTGCCACCAGCAGCCCAGGAAGGCGGGAGAATGAGCAGTTCTTC
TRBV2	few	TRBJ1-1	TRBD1	CASSRTGRNTEAFF	TGTGCCAGCAGTCGGACAGGAAGGAACACTGAAGCTTTCTTT